These T cell receptor beta chains were read from a single sample in a study of identical twins. One entry per CDR3 protein results from TCRdb running MiXCR on the 5' RACE reads. Counted here are about 530,000 distinct CDR3 sequences, 20% to 25% occurring once; the ten biggest clones make up about 0.48%. In addition, the sample was reused for a study of yellow fever vaccine responses in identical twins.

The sequencing sample was made of CD4+ T cells sorted from blood. The receptors were gathered from a woman between 18 and 29 years old in good health. Both conserved end residues are part of each CDR3. A D gene is named only where the DNA matches it firmly. Expanded clones get a size class; other rows say once, few or many, or leave the size out.

v_gene,j_gene,d_gene,abundance,len,CDR3aa,CDR3nt
TRBV12-3/TRBV12-4,TRBJ2-3,TRBD2,NA,19,CASTLHRLAEASSTDTQYF,TGTGCCAGCACCCTTCATCGGCTAGCGGAGGCCTCTAGCACAGATACGCAGTATTTT
TRBV20-1,TRBJ2-1,TRBD2,NA,12,CSARGLAGAQFF,TGCAGTGCTAGGGGGCTAGCGGGGGCGCAGTTCTTC
TRBV11-2,TRBJ2-1,TRBD2,few,15,CASSLELATYNEQFF,TGTGCCAGCAGCTTAGAACTAGCGACCTACAATGAGCAGTTCTTC
TRBV2,TRBJ2-4,NA,few,12,CASSDSGNIQYF,TGTGCCAGCAGTGACTCGGGAAACATTCAGTACTTC
TRBV15,TRBJ2-1,TRBD1,few,13,CATSIDRGGEQFF,TGTGCCACCAGCATCGACAGGGGCGGTGAGCAGTTCTTC
TRBV12-3/TRBV12-4,TRBJ2-1,TRBD2,few,15,CASTRGLAGGDEQFF,TGTGCCAGCACCAGAGGACTAGCGGGAGGCGATGAGCAGTTCTTC
TRBV5-1,TRBJ2-5,NA,few,14,CASTRRGAQETQYF,TGCGCCAGCACCCGAAGGGGGGCCCAAGAGACCCAGTACTTC
TRBV24-1,TRBJ2-1,TRBD2,many,16,CATSDTASGSYNEQFF,TGTGCCACCAGTGATACGGCTAGCGGGAGTTACAATGAGCAGTTCTTC
TRBV18,TRBJ1-2,NA,NA,15,CASSPAEGTNYGYTF,TGTGCCAGCTCACCCGCGGAGGGAACTAACTATGGCTACACCTTC
TRBV10-3,TRBJ2-2,NA,NA,16,CAISFTGAANTGELFF,TGTGCCATCAGTTTTACGGGGGCCGCGAACACCGGGGAGCTGTTTTTT
TRBV7-9,TRBJ1-5,TRBD1,NA,15,CASSRQGSANQPQHF,TGTGCCAGCAGCCGACAGGGGTCGGCCAATCAGCCCCAGCATTTT
TRBV20-1,TRBJ2-5,NA,NA,12,CSASDTQETQYF,TGCAGTGCTAGTGACACCCAAGAGACCCAGTACTTC
TRBV29-1,TRBJ1-1,NA,few,13,CSATTLLGAEAFF,TGCAGCGCCACGACACTTCTTGGGGCTGAAGCTTTCTTT
TRBV5-1,TRBJ2-5,NA,NA,14,CASSSKLVGETQYF,TGCGCCAGCAGCTCAAAACTAGTTGGGGAGACCCAGTACTTC
TRBV28,TRBJ2-7,TRBD2,few,15,CASSHRTSGRDEQYF,TGTGCCAGCAGTCACCGGACTAGCGGGAGAGACGAGCAGTACTTC
TRBV12-3/TRBV12-4,TRBJ2-1,TRBD1,few,14,CASSPDRGFNEQFF,TGTGCCAGCAGCCCGGACAGGGGATTCAATGAGCAGTTCTTC
TRBV5-1,TRBJ2-3,NA,NA,15,CASSPQVPITDTQYF,TGCGCCAGCAGCCCCCAGGTCCCCATCACAGATACGCAGTATTTT
TRBV3-1,TRBJ2-5,NA,NA,15,CASSPSLGAGETQYF,TGTGCCAGCAGCCCTTCCTTAGGGGCTGGAGAGACCCAGTACTTC
TRBV5-1,TRBJ2-5,TRBD1,NA,15,CASSLDHRGRETQYF,TGCGCCAGCAGCTTGGATCACAGGGGACGAGAGACCCAGTACTTC
TRBV6-1,TRBJ1-2,NA,few,12,CASSERGYGYTF,TGTGCCAGCAGTGAACGAGGCTATGGCTACACCTTC
TRBV20-1,TRBJ1-1,NA,NA,11,CSAVMNTEAFF,TGCAGTGCTGTCATGAACACTGAAGCTTTCTTT
TRBV28,TRBJ2-1,NA,NA,14,CASSRGGVYNEQFF,TGTGCCAGCAGCCGTGGGGGCGTCTACAATGAGCAGTTCTTC
TRBV11-2,TRBJ1-2,TRBD1,NA,15,CASSSLIRTGRGYTF,TGTGCCAGCAGCTCCTTGATTCGGACAGGGAGAGGCTACACCTTC
TRBV2,TRBJ2-3,TRBD2,few,18,CASSVGSQRGDSTDTQYF,TGTGCCAGCAGTGTGGGGTCTCAGCGGGGAGATAGCACAGATACGCAGTATTTT
TRBV7-9,TRBJ2-1,TRBD2,few,16,CASSNLAGVSYNEQFF,TGTGCCAGCAGTAATTTAGCGGGAGTATCTTACAATGAGCAGTTCTTC
TRBV20-1,TRBJ2-3,NA,few,15,CSARDGVVTSDTQYF,TGCAGTGCTAGAGATGGGGTAGTTACTTCAGATACGCAGTATTTT
TRBV24-1,TRBJ1-2,TRBD1,few,14,CATSDDRGNDGYTF,TGTGCCACCAGTGATGACAGGGGGAACGATGGCTACACCTTC
TRBV20-1,TRBJ2-3,NA,NA,14,CSASISGGIDTQYF,TGCAGTGCAAGTATAAGCGGAGGTATCGATACGCAGTATTTT
TRBV14,TRBJ1-2,NA,many,14,CASSQGQANYGYTF,TGTGCCAGCAGCCAAGGACAGGCTAACTATGGCTACACCTTC